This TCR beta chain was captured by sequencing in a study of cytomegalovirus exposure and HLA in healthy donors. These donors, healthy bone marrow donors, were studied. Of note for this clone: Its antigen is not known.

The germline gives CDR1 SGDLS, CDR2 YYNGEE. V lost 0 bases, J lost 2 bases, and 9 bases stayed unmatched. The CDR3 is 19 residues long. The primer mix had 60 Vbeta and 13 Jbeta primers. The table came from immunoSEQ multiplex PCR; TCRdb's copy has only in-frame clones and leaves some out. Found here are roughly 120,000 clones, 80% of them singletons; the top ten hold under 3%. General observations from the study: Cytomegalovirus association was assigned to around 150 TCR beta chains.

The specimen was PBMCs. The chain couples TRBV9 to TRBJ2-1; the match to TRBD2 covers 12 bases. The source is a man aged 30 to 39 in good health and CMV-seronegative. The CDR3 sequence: CASSVAGTSGPQTYNEQFF. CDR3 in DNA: TGTGCCAGCAGCGTAGCCGGGACTAGCGGGCCACAGACCTACAATGAGCAGTTCTTC.